The 27 T cell receptor beta chains below were found in one sample sequenced in a study of blood T cell repertoires in COVID-19. Sequencing used immunoSEQ multiplex PCR; TCRdb keeps in-frame clones, though not all of them. The sample consists of about 120,000 clones, 90% of them appearing once. Sequencing used peripheral blood. These receptors originate from a human donor with active COVID-19. The donor label of this sample is uncertain.

V usage is TRBV5-1 and J usage is TRBJ1-1, with TRBD1 as a possible D gene (5 bases). The CDR3 spans 17 residues. Trimming removed 0 bases at V and 8 bases at J, with 23 bases between. Germline V gene data show CDR1 as SGHRS and CDR2 as YFSETQ. The CDR3 here is CASSLGQQVYYDTEAFF. The CDR3 DNA reads as TGCGCCAGCAGCTTGGGTCAACAGGTGTATTACGATACAGAAGCTTTCTTT.

The chain has TRBV6-5 and TRBJ2-7; TRBD1 matches at 10 bases. Looked up from germline, CDR1 is MNHEY and CDR2 is SVGAGI. Trimming removed 0 bases from V and 3 bases from J; junction bases left unmatched: 2. This CDR3 is built from 15 residues. The CDR3 DNA reads TGTGCCAGCAGTTACTCTTGGACAGGGGGCTACGAGCAGTACTTC. It is translated as CASSYSWTGGYEQYF.

The J gene is TRBJ1-3, the V gene TRBV9; TRBD1 agrees at 10 bases. Losses at the gene ends were 4 bases for V and 0 bases for J; bases not matched to a gene: 4. There are 16 residues in the CDR3. Germline V CDR1 and CDR2: SGDLS, YYNGEE. CDR3 nucleotides: TGTGCCAGCAGCCAAAGGACAGGGGGCTCTGGAAACACCATATATTTT. Translating gives CASSQRTGGSGNTIYF.

This chain links TRBV9 with TRBJ2-3; the match to TRBD2 covers 9 bases. The ends lost 0 bases at V and 1 base at J; junction bases unmatched: 3. The CDR3 contains 16 residues. Germline-derived CDR1 and CDR2 are SGDLS and YYNGEE. The CDR3 reads CASSVVLAGGTDTQYF. CDR3 nucleotide sequence: TGTGCCAGCAGCGTAGTGTTAGCGGGGGGCACAGATACGCAGTATTTT.

The rearrangement joins TRBV2 to TRBJ1-5; TRBD1 might be the D (5 bases). The ends were cut back, 7 bases at V and 4 bases at J, with 14 bases in the middle. The V gene's germline CDR1 is SNHLY and CDR2 FYNNEI. This CDR3 has 14 amino acids. In nucleotides, the CDR3 is TGTGCCAGCAACCTAAAGGGGTCGAATCAGCCCCAGCATTTT. Translated, it gives CASNLKGSNQPQHF. Full variable domain (remainder filled in from reference TRBV2 and TRBJ1-5): EPEVTQTPSHQVTQMGQEVILRCVPISNHLYFYWYRQILGQKVEFLVSFYNNEISEKSEIFDDQFSVERPDGSNFTLKIRSTKLEDSAMYFCASNLKGSNQPQHFGDGTRLSIL.

This chain links TRBV7-3 with TRBJ2-5, with 9 bases identical to TRBD1. CDR3 length: 15 amino acids. Unmatched junction bases numbered 11, after V lost 3 bases and J lost 9 bases. The V gene's germline CDR1 is SGHTA and CDR2 FQGTGA. The CDR3 region is CASSFMSGTGYPQYF. The CDR3 bases are TGTGCCAGCAGCTTCATGTCCGGGACAGGGTATCCCCAGTACTTC.

The J gene is TRBJ2-4, the V gene TRBV6-4; TRBD2 might be the D (5 bases). Germline CDR1 and CDR2: MRHNA and SNTAGT. V was trimmed by 9 bases and J by 10 bases, leaving 16 bases between them. The length of the CDR3 is 12 residues. DNA for the CDR3: TGTGCCAGGAAGCCCCGACGGGGAATTCAGTACTTC. Translated: CARKPRRGIQYF.

The genes are TRBV7-9 and TRBJ2-7, with 10 bases identical to TRBD2. The V gene's germline CDR1 is SEHNR and CDR2 FQNEAQ (reference sequence). CDR3 length equals 16 residues. Germline trimming cut 5 bases from V and 2 bases from J; bases unmatched to any gene: 9. CDR3 sequence reads: CASSPPTSGKTYEQYF. CDR3 nucleotide sequence: TGTGCCAGCAGCCCTCCCACTAGCGGGAAAACCTACGAGCAGTACTTC. Drawing the rest from reference TRBV7-9 and TRBJ2-7, the complete variable domain is DTGVSQNPRHKITKRGQNVTFRCDPISEHNRLYWYRQTLGQGPEFLTYFQNEAQLEKSRLLSDRFSAERPKGSFSTLEIQRTEQGDSAMYLCASSPPTSGKTYEQYFGPGTRLTVT.

The chain has TRBV12-3 or TRBV12-4 and TRBJ2-1; D may be TRBD1 (6 bases). The CDR3 is 12 residues long. V dropped 6 bases and J dropped 10 bases, with 13 bases sitting between them. The CDR3 spells CASSSTDREQFF. The DNA of the CDR3 is TGTGCCAGCAGCTCAACGGACAGAGAGCAGTTCTTC.

The genes are TRBV4-1 and TRBJ2-1; 10 nucleotides align to TRBD2. V trimming: 1 base; J trimming: 4 bases; junction bases outside the gene matches: 4. This CDR3 region has 16 residues. Looked up from germline, CDR1 is MGHRA and CDR2 is YSYEKL. The CDR3 sequence is CASSQVDSGGYNEQFF. CDR3 coding DNA: TGCGCCAGCAGCCAAGTAGATAGCGGGGGGTACAATGAGCAGTTCTTC.

CDR3 in DNA: TGTGCCAGCAGTTTATTTTTAGGCGGGGTCTACGAGCAGTACTTC. Translating it yields CASSLFLGGVYEQYF. The chain employs TRBV27 and TRBJ2-7; D is possibly TRBD2 (6 bases). Looked up from germline, CDR1 is MNHEY and CDR2 is SMNVEV (reference sequence). The ends were cut back, 1 base at V and 3 bases at J, with 13 bases in the middle. The CDR3 is made up of 15 amino acids.

The chain couples TRBV24-1 to TRBJ2-1; possible D gene TRBD1, 5 bases. Germline CDR1 KGHDR, CDR2 SFDVKD. Trimming took off 0 bases at V and 5 bases at J, with 10 bases between the two ends. The CDR3 runs to 15 residues. CDR3 amino acids: CATSDLGRANNEQFF. Here the CDR3 DNA reads TGTGCCACCAGTGATTTGGGCAGGGCCAACAATGAGCAGTTCTTC.

The chain carries TRBV7-3 and TRBJ2-7; 13 positions match TRBD2. With V trimmed by 4 bases and J by 6 bases, 3 bases remained unmatched. Germline values: CDR1 SGHTA, CDR2 FQGTGA. The CDR3 extends over 14 amino acids. The CDR3 protein is CASSSGLAGAEQYF. The CDR3 DNA reads TGTGCCAGCAGCTCCGGACTAGCGGGAGCCGAGCAGTACTTC.

V is TRBV6-4 and J is TRBJ2-3; TRBD1 matches at 11 bases. The CDR3 is 14 residues long. Germline V CDR1 and CDR2: MRHNA, SNTAGT. The ends lost 3 bases at V and 4 bases at J; junction bases unmatched: 0. The CDR3 loop is CASSEGQGADTQYF. The CDR3 DNA reads TGTGCCAGCAGTGAGGGACAGGGGGCAGATACGCAGTATTTT.

The CDR3 reads CASSQGAGLTYEQYF. The CDR3, as DNA: TGCGCCAGCAGCCAAGGTGCGGGGCTAACCTACGAGCAGTACTTC. V is TRBV4-3 and J is TRBJ2-7; possibly TRBD2 for D (6 bases). With 1 base removed from V and 2 bases from J, the gap between germline ends came to 12 bases. The CDR3 extends over 15 amino acids. CDR1 and CDR2 (germline): LGHNA, YSLEER.

V and J are TRBV24-1 and TRBJ2-1, with TRBD2 matching 10 bases. Germline CDR1 reads KGHDR; CDR2 reads SFDVKD. This CDR3 is 15 amino acids long. Germline trimming cut 7 bases from V and 6 bases from J; bases unmatched to any gene: 8. The CDR3 spells CATSPLGTSVNEQFF. CDR3 DNA sequence: TGTGCCACCAGCCCCCTTGGGACTAGCGTCAATGAGCAGTTCTTC.

The CDR3 DNA is TGTGCCAGCAGTTTACGGCAGGGAAACTACGAGCAGTACTTC. This gives the protein CASSLRQGNYEQYF. J is TRBJ2-7 and V is TRBV28; possible D gene TRBD1, 5 bases. The CDR3 has 14 residues. V lost 2 bases and J 3 bases, leaving 11 bases between the germline ends. Germline-derived CDR1 and CDR2 are MDHEN and SYDVKM.

The CDR3 DNA sequence: TGTGCCAGCAGTTACGGGCAGGGGGCGAGCTACGAGCAGTACTTC. This codes for CASSYGQGASYEQYF. This sequence joins TRBV6-6 and TRBJ2-7; the match to TRBD1 covers 8 bases. CDR3 length equals 15 residues. The germline V gene has CDR1 MNHNY and CDR2 SVGAGI (reference sequence). With V trimmed by 2 bases and J by 3 bases, 6 bases remained unmatched.

This sequence joins TRBV7-9 and TRBJ2-1; no definite D call. CDR1 SEHNR and CDR2 FQNEAQ come from the germline V gene (reference sequence). This CDR3 has 12 amino acids. Trimming stripped 3 bases from V and 3 bases from J, with 3 bases between. CDR3 coding DNA: TGTGCCAGCAGCTTCCGCTACAATGAGCAGTTCTTC. This codes for CASSFRYNEQFF.

The genes are TRBV6-5 and TRBJ2-7, with a weak D call TRBD2 (7 bases). The CDR3 has 15 amino acids. CDR1 MNHEY and CDR2 SVGAGI come from the germline V gene. Trimming stripped 2 bases from V and 5 bases from J, with 16 bases between. DNA for the CDR3: TGTGCCAGCAGTTACGAGAGGGGGGGCATCGACGAGCAGTACTTC. Translation gives CASSYERGGIDEQYF.

V gene TRBV5-1 combines with J gene TRBJ1-1; D is unclear. Deletions cut 5 bases from V and 1 base from J, with 15 bases between. The germline V gene has CDR1 SGHRS and CDR2 YFSETQ. This CDR3 contains 15 residues. CDR3 nucleotide sequence: TGCGCCAGCAGTTCCATAGGCGGCCCGAACACTGAAGCTTTCTTT. It yields the protein CASSSIGGPNTEAFF. The full variable domain, in which reference TRBV5-1 and TRBJ1-1 provide the parts outside the CDR3, is KAGVTQTPRYLIKTRGQQVTLSCSPISGHRSVSWYQQTPGQGLQFLFEYFSETQRNKGNFPGRFSGRQFSNSRSEMNVSTLELGDSALYLCASSSIGGPNTEAFFGQGTRLTVV.

The J gene is TRBJ1-5, the V gene TRBV13, with TRBD1 matching 7 bases. J gave up 3 bases and V 5 bases, and 4 bases lay outside the gene matches. Germline V CDR1 and CDR2: PRHDT, FYEKMQ (reference sequence). The CDR3 sequence is 14 residues long. As DNA, the CDR3 is TGTGCCAGCAGCCTCGGACAGGACAATCAGCCCCAGCATTTT. Translated: CASSLGQDNQPQHF.

The CDR3 DNA reads TGTGCCAGCAGCCCACGACAGGGGGCAGCTGGGGCCAACGTCCTGACTTTC. This encodes CASSPRQGAAGANVLTF. The chain employs TRBV5-5 and TRBJ2-6; 10 positions agree with TRBD1. With V trimmed by 4 bases and J by 2 bases, 6 bases remained unmatched. The CDR3 is 17 amino acids. Germline values: CDR1 SGHKS, CDR2 YYEKEE (reference sequence).

V and J are TRBV5-6 and TRBJ2-5; 11 bases match TRBD2. Trimming at V came to 4 bases and at J to 5 bases, leaving 10 bases not matched to a gene. Germline V CDR1 and CDR2: SGHDT, YYEEEE. CDR3 length equals 16 residues. The CDR3 nucleotides read TGTGCCAGCAGCCTACGACTAGCGGGGAGGAGGGAGACCCAGTACTTC. Encoded protein: CASSLRLAGRRETQYF.

This chain joins TRBV5-1 and TRBJ1-5; D call uncertain. This CDR3 has 13 residues. V dropped 0 bases and J dropped 2 bases, with 3 bases sitting between them. The germline V gene has CDR1 SGHRS and CDR2 YFSETQ. The CDR3 DNA sequence: TGCGCCAGCAGCTTGGTAGGCAATCAGCCCCAGCATTTT. Its translation is CASSLVGNQPQHF. The full variable domain, rest sourced from reference TRBV5-1 and TRBJ1-5, is KAGVTQTPRYLIKTRGQQVTLSCSPISGHRSVSWYQQTPGQGLQFLFEYFSETQRNKGNFPGRFSGRQFSNSRSEMNVSTLELGDSALYLCASSLVGNQPQHFGDGTRLSIL.

This clone showed up just once. This chain uses TRBV19 with TRBJ1-2; 8 nucleotides match TRBD1. The CDR3 runs 12 residues. Germline lookup yields CDR1 LNHDA and CDR2 SQIVND (reference sequence). The junction had 9 bases not matched to a gene; V was cut back by 10 bases and J by 8 bases. In DNA, the CDR3 is TGTGCCACTAATGCAGGGGGCTCCGGCTACACCTTC. This translates into CATNAGGSGYTF.

This sequence joins TRBV7-2 and TRBJ2-7; 8 nucleotides match TRBD2. The CDR3 consists of 15 residues. Germline values: CDR1 SGHTA, CDR2 FQGNSA. The ends lost 4 bases at V and 3 bases at J; junction bases unmatched: 8. CDR3 bases: TGTGCCAGCAGCTCCTACGGGGGGGGCCTCTACGAGCAGTACTTC. It specifies CASSSYGGGLYEQYF.